A single sample is the source of the 30 T cell receptor beta chains below, sequenced in a study of breast tumors, draining lymph nodes, adjacent tissues. TCRdb reprocessed the multiplex PCR reads with MiXCR, giving one entry per CDR3 protein. The table records 47,000 or so distinct CDR3 sequences, more than 20% of them present only once. Material: breast tumor tissue. These receptors all come from a female donor with breast cancer. Some clones in this sample may be carry-over from other donors' samples.

This clonotype was seen at least ten times. The CDR3 DNA reads as TGTGCCAGCCGCCGGGTGGTGGGCACAGATACGCAGTATTTT. Translating gives CASRRVVGTDTQYF. The chain employs TRBV6-5 and TRBJ2-3; the D is unclear. The CDR3 sequence is 14 residues long. Germline V lookup: CDR1 MNHEY, CDR2 SVGAGI. Deletions cut 8 bases from V and 1 base from J, with 13 bases between.

The rearrangement links TRBV3-1 to TRBJ2-3; TRBD2 aligns across 11 bases. CDR3 length equals 17 residues. J gave up 5 bases and V 4 bases, and 11 bases lay outside the gene matches. Germline values: CDR1 LGHDT, CDR2 YNNKEL (reference sequence). The CDR3: CASSRGLAGGAKDTQYF. DNA for the CDR3: TGTGCCAGCAGCCGCGGTTTAGCGGGGGGGGCCAAAGATACGCAGTATTTT.

Many counts were recorded for this clonotype. The chain recombines TRBV10-1 with TRBJ1-5, with D tentatively TRBD1 (6 bases). Trimming cost V 3 bases and J 4 bases, with 13 bases left between them. Germline V lookup: CDR1 WNHNN, CDR2 SYGVQD (reference sequence). CDR3 size: 15 residues. The CDR3 spells CASSEQGLANQPQHF. CDR3 nucleotides: TGCGCCAGCAGTGAACAGGGACTAGCAAATCAGCCCCAGCATTTT.

Turning to this clonotype: As the CDR3 is not closed by the conserved phenylalanine or tryptophan, this likely results from a read error. The genes are TRBV14 and TRBJ1-4, with D maybe TRBD1 (5 bases). V was trimmed by 2 bases and J by 5 bases, leaving 12 bases between them. This CDR3 contains 15 residues. Per the germline V gene, CDR1 is SGHDN and CDR2 is FVKESK. The CDR3: CASSQHQGPNEKLFS. The CDR3 coding sequence is TGTGCCAGCAGCCAACATCAGGGCCCGAATGAAAAACTGTTTTCT.

This clonotype occurred a few times. The V and J genes are TRBV5-1 and TRBJ2-1, with TRBD2 matching 7 bases. With 2 bases clipped from V and 7 bases from J, the junction kept 6 bases outside the gene matches. This CDR3 contains 14 residues. CDR1 and CDR2 (germline): SGHRS, YFSETQ. CDR3 coding DNA: TGCGCCAGCAGCTTAACGGGGGGAGGGAATGAGCAGTTCTTC. Protein: CASSLTGGGNEQFF.

This clonotype occurred many times. The chain recombines TRBV7-9 with TRBJ1-3, with D tentatively TRBD1 (5 bases). This CDR3 region has 13 residues. Germline CDR1 and CDR2: SEHNR and FQNEAQ (reference sequence). Trimming took 0 bases from V and 7 from J, leaving 7 bases between them. CDR3 loop: CASSLAAGNTIYF. CDR3 in DNA: TGTGCCAGCAGCTTAGCGGCAGGGAACACCATATATTTT.

The CDR3 DNA sequence: TGTGCCATCAGGAAGGACAGGGAAACTGAAGCTTTCTTT. Translation gives CAIRKDRETEAFF. The gene calls are TRBV10-3 and TRBJ1-1, with 8 positions matching TRBD1. Germline V CDR1 and CDR2: ENHRY, SYGVKD. Germline trimming cut 6 bases from V and 5 bases from J; bases unmatched to any gene: 5. The CDR3 is 13 amino acids.

This clonotype was seen ten or more times. The genes are TRBV7-9 and TRBJ1-4; D is possibly TRBD1 (5 bases). V lost 10 bases to trimming and J lost 5 bases, with 11 bases between them. CDR3 size: 12 residues. The V gene's germline CDR1 is SEHNR and CDR2 FQNEAQ (reference sequence). CDR3 protein: CATRRGNEKLFF. As DNA, the CDR3 is TGTGCCACCCGGAGGGGAAATGAAAAACTGTTTTTT.

This clonotype has ten or more counts. This sequence joins TRBV7-8 and TRBJ2-7, with a possible D match to TRBD2 (6 bases). This CDR3 spans 18 amino acids. The germline V gene encodes CDR1 SGHVS and CDR2 FQNEAQ. V lost 5 bases, J lost 0 bases, and 23 bases lay in between. The CDR3 region has the DNA TGTGCCAGCAGCCTTAAAGGCGGGGAGGAGTGGAGCTCCTACGAGCAGTACTTC. This encodes CASSLKGGEEWSSYEQYF.

The chain is built from TRBV19 and TRBJ2-5, with 11 positions matching TRBD1. V lost 5 bases to trimming and J lost 5 bases; unmatched junction nucleotides: 10. CDR1 and CDR2 (germline): LNHDA, SQIVND (reference sequence). CDR3 size: 16 residues. The CDR3 loop is CASSFLGQGAPETQYF. The CDR3 DNA follows: TGTGCCAGTAGTTTTCTAGGACAGGGGGCACCTGAGACCCAGTACTTC.

Worth noting for this clonotype: It may be a read error: a sequence one base away is much more abundant. The chain joins TRBV6-1 to TRBJ2-2, with TRBD2 matching over 8 bases. This CDR3 has 18 residues. J gave up 7 bases and V 5 bases, and 18 bases lay outside the gene matches. CDR1 and CDR2 from the germline V gene are MNHNS and SASEGT. The CDR3 loop is CASSYSPGAAGEVGELFF. Here the CDR3 DNA reads TGTGCCAGCAGTTACTCCCCTGGGGCAGCGGGAGAGGTCGGGGAGCTGTTTTTT.

This clonotype was found many times. The rearrangement uses TRBV6-1 and TRBJ2-7; either TRBD1 or TRBD2 may supply D (6 bases each). V dropped 2 bases and J dropped 2 bases, with 13 bases sitting between them. Germline V gene lookup returns CDR1 MNHNS and CDR2 SASEGT. The length of the CDR3 is 15 residues. The CDR3 protein is CASSETSWGPYEQYF. Written as DNA, the CDR3 is TGTGCCAGCAGTGAAACTAGCTGGGGGCCCTACGAGCAGTACTTC.

Comments on this clonotype: A much more abundant neighbour one base away suggests this may be a read error. This sequence joins TRBV12-3 or TRBV12-4 and TRBJ2-7, with 7 bases lining up with TRBD2. This CDR3 spans 15 amino acids. J was trimmed by 3 bases and V by 7 bases; bases with no gene match: 12. Here the CDR3 DNA reads TGTGCCAGCATGCTGGGGGAGGGCCTAGTCTACGAGCAGTACTTC. It yields the protein CASMLGEGLVYEQYF.

This clonotype was seen ten or more times. The chain employs TRBV6-4 and TRBJ2-2; TRBD2 matches 11 bases. The V gene end was trimmed by 3 bases and the J gene end by 3 bases; junction bases not matched to a gene: 0. This CDR3 comprises 15 residues. From germline, CDR1 is MRHNA and CDR2 SNTAGT. As DNA, the CDR3 is TGTGCCAGCAGTGAACTAGCGGGAGACACCGGGGAGCTGTTTTTT. Amino acid sequence: CASSELAGDTGELFF.

This clonotype showed up many times. This chain links TRBV5-1 with TRBJ2-3, with D perhaps matching TRBD2 (6 bases). Deletions cut 2 bases from V and 2 bases from J, with 9 bases between. Germline V gene data show CDR1 as SGHRS and CDR2 as YFSETQ. The CDR3 totals 14 residues. CDR3 in amino acids: CASSFGLSTDTQYF. The CDR3, as DNA: TGCGCCAGCAGCTTTGGACTATCCACAGATACGCAGTATTTT.

This clonotype was counted at least ten times. The chain links TRBV5-6 to TRBJ2-1; perhaps D is TRBD1 or TRBD2 (5 bases each). Germline V gene sequence: CDR1 SGHDT, CDR2 YYEEEE. V lost 4 bases and J 3 bases, leaving 11 bases between the germline ends. The length of the CDR3 is 14 residues. CDR3 loop: CASSPSGGYNEQFF. CDR3 nucleotide sequence: TGTGCCAGCAGCCCCTCTGGGGGCTACAATGAGCAGTTCTTC.

This clonotype was seen ten or more times. The rearrangement links TRBV11-1 to TRBJ2-3; 10 nucleotides align to TRBD1. The CDR3 has 16 amino acids. The trim removed 5 bases at V and 2 bases at J, leaving 7 bases unmatched. Looked up from germline, CDR1 is SGHAT and CDR2 is FQDESV (reference sequence). CDR3 sequence (DNA): TGTGCCAGCAGCCAGACAGGGGGCATTCCCACAGATACGCAGTATTTT. It encodes CASSQTGGIPTDTQYF.

The table lists this clonotype with many counts. CDR3 bases: TGCGCCAGCAGCACGGGGGGGACAGGGACTGGAAACACCATATATTTT. It translates to CASSTGGTGTGNTIYF. The chain couples TRBV5-1 to TRBJ1-3; the match to TRBD1 covers 9 bases. Germline loops: CDR1 SGHRS, CDR2 YFSETQ. The J segment lost 2 bases and the V segment lost 4 bases, leaving 7 bases of the junction unmatched. The CDR3 is made up of 16 amino acids.

In this sample, this clonotype turned up many times. The chain recombines TRBV4-2 with TRBJ1-6; TRBD1 is a possible D gene (5 bases). This CDR3 contains 16 residues. V dropped 4 bases and J dropped 6 bases, with 16 bases sitting between them. Germline assignment: CDR1 LGHNA and CDR2 YNFKEQ. The CDR3 nucleotides are TGTGCCAGCAGCCGGAATTCAGAAGGGGTTAATTCACCCCTCCACTTT. Encoded protein: CASSRNSEGVNSPLHF.

This clonotype was picked up many times. The chain is built from TRBV20-1 and TRBJ2-1; TRBD1 matches 7 bases. Trimming at V came to 1 base and at J to 3 bases, leaving 3 bases not matched to a gene. The germline gives CDR1 DFQATT, CDR2 SNEGSKA (reference sequence). The CDR3 contains 14 residues. Written as DNA, the CDR3 is TGCAGTGCTAGAGGGAGACAGGGCTACAATGAGCAGTTCTTC. It translates to CSARGRQGYNEQFF.

This clonotype was seen at least ten times. The V gene is TRBV19, the J gene TRBJ2-2; 10 nucleotides line up with TRBD1. With V trimmed by 3 bases and J by 7 bases, 2 bases remained unmatched. CDR3 length: 14 amino acids. CDR1 LNHDA and CDR2 SQIVND come from the germline V gene (reference sequence). Here the CDR3 reads CASSMGQGFGELFF. The CDR3 region has the DNA TGTGCCAGTAGTATGGGACAGGGGTTCGGGGAGCTGTTTTTT.

This clonotype was picked up a small number of times. The chain joins TRBV20-1 to TRBJ1-1; a weak D match, TRBD1 (6 bases). In germline, CDR1 is DFQATT, CDR2 SNEGSKA (reference sequence). This CDR3 has 16 amino acids. Trimming took off 4 bases at V and 3 bases at J, with 21 bases between the two ends. For the CDR3, the DNA is TGCAGTGCTACCCAAAGGGGGGGCAAGTGGGACACTGAAGCTTTCTTT. This gives the protein CSATQRGGKWDTEAFF.

The chain has TRBV29-1 and TRBJ2-3, with D possibly being TRBD2 (6 bases). In germline, CDR1 is SQVTM, CDR2 ANQGSEA. V lost 7 bases and J 3 bases, leaving 14 bases between the germline ends. CDR3 length: 13 amino acids. The CDR3 DNA is TGCAGCGCTGCGAGACTAGGTACAGATACGCAGTATTTT. This codes for CSAARLGTDTQYF.

Many counts were recorded for this clonotype. The V gene is TRBV20-1, the J gene TRBJ2-7; TRBD1 matches 9 bases. The CDR3 sequence is 15 residues long. The V gene end was trimmed by 4 bases and the J gene end by 5 bases; junction bases not matched to a gene: 12. The V gene's germline CDR1 is DFQATT and CDR2 SNEGSKA (reference sequence). The CDR3 DNA sequence: TGCAGTGCTAAACCGGCGGGACAGGGTAGTCACGAGCAGTACTTC. Its protein product is CSAKPAGQGSHEQYF.

This clonotype has a count of ten or more. The chain employs TRBV3-1 and TRBJ1-2; 9 nucleotides match TRBD1. Germline V lookup: CDR1 LGHDT, CDR2 YNNKEL (reference sequence). Trimming cost V 3 bases and J 9 bases; bases outside gene matches: 8. The CDR3 sequence is 14 residues long. CDR3 bases: TGTGCCAGCAGCCAGTCCCCGGGACAGGGAAGCTACACCTTC. Translation gives CASSQSPGQGSYTF.

This clonotype was seen repeatedly, ten times or more. The DNA for the CDR3 is TGTGCCTGGAGTGGCGGCCTGAGCGATGGCTACACCTTC. Translation: CAWSGGLSDGYTF. The chain employs TRBV30 and TRBJ1-2, with unresolved D. CDR1 GTSNPN and CDR2 SVGIG come from the germline V gene (reference sequence). Trimming stripped 1 base from V and 6 bases from J, with 12 bases between. The CDR3 length is 13 residues.

On this clonotype: A much larger clone differs by one base, so this may be a read error. The chain links TRBV12-3 or TRBV12-4 to TRBJ2-2; 10 positions match TRBD1. The CDR3 spans 16 residues. The junction had 7 bases not matched to a gene; V was cut back by 5 bases and J by 4 bases. Here the CDR3 reads CASSLRTGGGTGELFF. CDR3 nucleotide sequence: TGTGCCAGCAGTCTAAGGACAGGGGGAGGCACCGGGGAGCTGTTTTTT.

The CDR3: CASSLTTGRDQPQHF. Written as DNA, the CDR3 is TGTGCCAGCAGCTTGACGACAGGGAGAGATCAGCCCCAGCATTTT. The genes are TRBV6-5 and TRBJ1-5, with 7 bases lining up with TRBD1. Germline CDR1 is MNHEY and CDR2 is SVGAGI. V shed 6 bases, J shed 5 bases, and the junction held 10 bases outside the gene matches. The CDR3 has 15 residues.

With regard to this clonotype: The junction does not match germline at one end; this may be a read error. The V gene is TRBV20-1, the J gene TRBJ2-1, with D perhaps TRBD2 (6 bases). The CDR3 totals 15 residues. Germline V CDR1 and CDR2: DFQATT, SNEGSKA (reference sequence). The CDR3 protein is CSARGASEFYNEQSF. CDR3 coding DNA: TGCAGTGCTAGAGGGGCTAGCGAGTTCTACAATGAGCAGTCCTTC.

This clonotype was seen many times. This chain connects TRBV14 to TRBJ1-2; 10 bases are a match to TRBD1. Germline V gene data show CDR1 as SGHDN and CDR2 as FVKESK. The CDR3 spans 19 residues. Losses at the gene ends were 3 bases for V and 5 bases for J; bases not matched to a gene: 18. The CDR3, as DNA: TGTGCCAGCAGCCAGGCGACAGGGGGCGCAGTACTTTTCCGATATGGCTACACCTTC. As protein: CASSQATGGAVLFRYGYTF.